Each of the 27 T cell receptor beta chains below was sequenced from the same sample in a study of regulatory T cells in long-lasting Graves disease. Time point in this sample: newly diagnosed GD, antithyroid drugs for less than 3 months. From RNA extracted from PBMCs, the TCR library was made. Investigators prepared the TCR beta libraries by applying iRepertoire HTBI primers and Arm-PCR of CDR3 regions. Each CDR3 protein is one row after TCRdb ran MiXCR on the multiplex PCR reads. Of a few hundred thousand distinct CDR3 sequences listed, 14% were seen once; the top ten hold roughly 15%. These data are also associated with another study on T cells in Graves' hyperthyroidism and ophthalmopathy.

Sequencing was performed on peripheral blood mononuclear cells (PBMCs), taken at new diagnosis, from a patient treated with antithyroid drugs. These receptors all come from a woman between 45 and 60 years old with Graves disease.

This clonotype was counted ten times or more. The genes are TRBV6-1 and TRBJ2-7, with 12 positions matching TRBD2. This CDR3 comprises 16 residues. CDR1 and CDR2 (germline): MNHNS, SASEGT. The trim removed 7 bases at V and 4 bases at J, leaving 11 bases unmatched. In DNA, the CDR3 is TGTGCCAGCACTTGGACTAGCGGGGCCGTTTTTTACGAGCAGTACTTC. This encodes CASTWTSGAVFYEQYF.

This clonotype was detected ten times or more. V is TRBV7-3 and J is TRBJ2-3; D unclear. This CDR3 has 12 residues. Germline V gene sequence: CDR1 SGHTA, CDR2 FQGTGA. Trimming took off 5 bases at V and 5 bases at J, with 8 bases between the two ends. In DNA, the CDR3 is TGTGCCAGCAGCAAGCCGGGAGATACGCAGTATTTT. Amino acid sequence: CASSKPGDTQYF. Looking up the rest from reference TRBV7-3 and TRBJ2-3 gives the full variable domain: GAGVSQTPSNKVTEKGKYVELRCDPISGHTALYWYRQSLGQGPEFLIYFQGTGAADDSGLPNDRFFAVRPEGSVSTLKIQRTERGDSAVYLCASSKPGDTQYFGPGTRLTVL.

Ten or more counts support this clonotype. The chain recombines TRBV20-1 with TRBJ2-5; 9 positions match TRBD1. Germline CDR1 is DFQATT and CDR2 is SNEGSKA (reference sequence). The CDR3 runs to 14 residues. V was clipped by 6 bases and J by 5 bases; unmatched bases: 10. DNA for the CDR3: TGCAGTGCCCCACAGGGGGCAGTTTTTGAGACCCAGTACTTC. Residues: CSAPQGAVFETQYF.

This clonotype was seen repeatedly, ten times or more. The CDR3 loop reads CASSLGLAGQFF. The CDR3 nucleotides are TGCGCCAGCAGCTTGGGACTCGCGGGGCAGTTCTTC. The chain combines TRBV5-1 with TRBJ2-1; weak D call: TRBD2 (5 bases). The CDR3 is 12 amino acids. CDR1 is SGHRS and CDR2 is YFSETQ in the germline V gene. Trimming took 0 bases from V and 12 from J, leaving 10 bases between them.

In this sample, this clonotype turned up many times. The genes are TRBV3-1 and TRBJ2-5; 9 positions match TRBD2. This CDR3 spans 19 amino acids. The junction had 13 bases not matched to a gene; V was cut back by 1 base and J by 1 base. From germline, CDR1 is LGHDT and CDR2 YNNKEL (reference sequence). The CDR3 sequence: CASSQGGRTSEIPQETQYF. In DNA, the CDR3 is TGTGCCAGCAGCCAAGGGGGCCGGACTAGCGAGATACCCCAAGAGACCCAGTACTTC.

This clonotype has at least ten counts. J is TRBJ1-2 and V is TRBV7-2; D may be TRBD1 (6 bases). CDR1 and CDR2 (germline): SGHTA, FQGNSA. V was trimmed by 1 base and J by 5 bases, leaving 11 bases between them. The CDR3 is made up of 14 amino acids. The CDR3 reads CASSLVGGQYGYTF. Here the CDR3 DNA reads TGTGCCAGCAGCTTAGTAGGGGGACAATATGGCTACACCTTC.

The rearrangement joins TRBV29-1 to TRBJ1-2; weak D call: TRBD1 (6 bases). Per the germline V gene, CDR1 is SQVTM and CDR2 is ANQGSEA. Trimming shortened V by 5 bases and J by 3 bases, and 13 bases separated the two germline ends. The CDR3 sequence is 13 residues long. The CDR3 region has the DNA TGCAGCGTTTGGGGGGGGGGCGACTATGGCTACACCTTC. Its protein product is CSVWGGGDYGYTF.

This clonotype was seen ten or more times. J is TRBJ2-7 and V is TRBV18; D is uncertain. This CDR3 region has 13 residues. In germline, CDR1 is KGHSH, CDR2 LQKENI. The ends were cut back, 1 base at V and 3 bases at J, with 7 bases in the middle. The CDR3 is CASSPQDNYEQYF. The CDR3 DNA reads as TGTGCCAGCTCACCACAAGACAACTACGAGCAGTACTTC.

This clonotype has more than one count but fewer than ten. V is TRBV11-2 and J is TRBJ2-3; TRBD2 agrees at 10 bases. With 3 bases clipped from V and 5 bases from J, the junction kept 5 bases outside the gene matches. Germline loops: CDR1 SGHAT, CDR2 FQNNGV. The CDR3 sequence is 15 residues long. CDR3: CASSLEASGRDTQYF. DNA for the CDR3: TGTGCCAGCAGCTTGGAGGCTAGCGGGAGAGATACGCAGTATTTT.

The chain combines TRBV20-1 with TRBJ2-5; the D gene is possibly TRBD2 (6 bases). The CDR3 spans 15 residues. V was cut by 2 bases and J by 1 base, with 14 bases left in between. Germline V gives CDR1 DFQATT, CDR2 SNEGSKA (reference sequence). In nucleotides, the CDR3 is TGCAGTGCTAGAACCGGGGGTCCGCGCCAAGAGACCCAGTACTTC. It is translated as CSARTGGPRQETQYF.

This clonotype was counted at least ten times. This chain connects TRBV5-1 to TRBJ2-1; 10 nucleotides align to TRBD2. Looked up from germline, CDR1 is SGHRS and CDR2 is YFSETQ. Trimming at V came to 5 bases and at J to 6 bases, leaving 11 bases not matched to a gene. This CDR3 contains 16 residues. The CDR3 DNA reads as TGCGCCAGCAGTACCGGAACTAGCGGGGTGATCAATGAGCAGTTCTTC. This translates into CASSTGTSGVINEQFF.

The V and J genes are TRBV6-2 or TRBV6-3 and TRBJ2-1; possibly TRBD2 for D (6 bases). The germline CDR1 and CDR2 sequences are MNHEY and SVGEGT. This CDR3 contains 17 residues. Trimming stripped 6 bases from V and 3 bases from J, with 21 bases between. CDR3 DNA sequence: TGTGCCAGCAGCCCAGGGTTAGCGCGGGGCCACTACAATGAGCAGTTCTTC. This codes for CASSPGLARGHYNEQFF.

At least ten counts were recorded for this clonotype. This chain uses TRBV29-1 with TRBJ2-1; unclear D gene. Per germline, CDR1 SQVTM and CDR2 ANQGSEA. Trimming took off 2 bases at V and 7 bases at J, with 9 bases between the two ends. This CDR3 comprises 12 residues. CDR3 protein: CSVEISGNEQFF. CDR3 coding DNA: TGCAGCGTTGAAATTAGTGGGAATGAGCAGTTCTTC.

This clonotype has at least ten counts. The rearrangement joins TRBV24-1 to TRBJ1-5; D uncertain. The CDR3 is 13 amino acids. V shed 9 bases and J shed 3 bases, with 11 bases lying between them. Germline V gene lookup returns CDR1 KGHDR and CDR2 SFDVKD. The CDR3 region is CATRGGNNQPQHF. CDR3 nucleotides: TGTGCCACCCGAGGTGGGAACAATCAGCCCCAGCATTTT.

At least ten counts were recorded for this clonotype. The genes are TRBV29-1 and TRBJ2-2; D gene uncertain. The V and J ends lost 5 bases and 0 bases respectively, with 10 bases between them. CDR3 length: 14 residues. Germline-derived CDR1 and CDR2 are SQVTM and ANQGSEA. CDR3 DNA sequence: TGCAGCGTTAGGGCGGAACCGAACACCGGGGAGCTGTTTTTT. This translates into CSVRAEPNTGELFF.

This clonotype has more than one count but fewer than ten. J is TRBJ2-6 and V is TRBV28; D remains ambiguous. V lost 7 bases, J lost 3 bases, and 4 bases lay in between. The CDR3 has 12 amino acids. Germline-derived CDR1 and CDR2 are MDHEN and SYDVKM. In DNA form, the CDR3 reads TGTGCCAGCACCCGTGGGGCCAACGTCCTGACTTTC. Translating it yields CASTRGANVLTF.

CDR3 nucleotides: TGCAGTGCTAGAGACATCCAGACAGGGACCGGGACTAGCGGTCGGGTAGGAGAGCAGTTCTTC. As protein: CSARDIQTGTGTSGRVGEQFF. V and J are TRBV20-1 and TRBJ2-1; 11 bases are a match to TRBD2. CDR1 DFQATT and CDR2 SNEGSKA come from the germline V gene (reference sequence). This CDR3 contains 21 residues. J was trimmed by 10 bases and V by 0 bases; bases with no gene match: 26.

This clonotype has a count of ten or more. The chain carries TRBV28 and TRBJ1-4; 8 nucleotides agree with TRBD1. Germline assignment: CDR1 MDHEN and CDR2 SYDVKM. V lost 6 bases to trimming and J lost 0 bases; unmatched junction nucleotides: 6. The CDR3 is made up of 16 amino acids. CDR3 nucleotide sequence: TGTGCCAGCAGACCGGGACAGGTTGCAACTAATGAAAAACTGTTTTTT. Translation gives CASRPGQVATNEKLFF.

This clonotype occurred many times. CDR3 DNA sequence: TGTGCCAGCAGTTACTCTGGTCCCAGGGGGATATACAATGAGCAGTTCTTC. It encodes CASSYSGPRGIYNEQFF. The chain combines TRBV6-5 with TRBJ2-1; 7 bases agree with TRBD1. The CDR3 sequence is 17 residues long. Germline-derived CDR1 and CDR2 are MNHEY and SVGAGI. The junction had 9 bases not matched to a gene; V was cut back by 0 bases and J by 4 bases.

This chain connects TRBV4-1 to TRBJ2-3; D unclear. CDR3 size: 13 residues. From germline, CDR1 is MGHRA and CDR2 YSYEKL. V lost 1 base, J lost 3 bases, and 5 bases lay in between. The CDR3 region has the DNA TGCGCCAGCAGCCAAGGGTTAACAGATACGCAGTATTTT. Its protein is CASSQGLTDTQYF.

This clonotype was found a few times. The rearrangement links TRBV20-1 to TRBJ2-5; no clear D gene. The CDR3 length is 14 residues. The germline V gene has CDR1 DFQATT and CDR2 SNEGSKA (reference sequence). V was pared by 6 bases and J by 0 bases, with 14 bases between. The CDR3: CSAEAPRDQETQYF. CDR3 nucleotide sequence: TGCAGTGCCGAAGCCCCCCGGGACCAAGAGACCCAGTACTTC.

This clonotype was counted many times. This chain links TRBV7-8 with TRBJ1-1; the match to TRBD1 covers 8 bases. There are 17 residues in the CDR3. Germline V lookup: CDR1 SGHVS, CDR2 FQNEAQ. Trimming removed 3 bases from V and 1 base from J; junction bases left unmatched: 10. The CDR3 DNA is TGTGCCAGCAGCTTCCCCTTGACAGGGGAGGGGAACACTGAAGCTTTCTTT. It encodes CASSFPLTGEGNTEAFF. The variable domain in full, completed from reference TRBV7-8 and TRBJ1-1, reads GAGVSQSPRYKVAKRGQDVALRCDPISGHVSLFWYQQALGQGPEFLTYFQNEAQLDKSGLPSDRFFAERPEGSVSTLKIQRTQQEDSAVYLCASSFPLTGEGNTEAFFGQGTRLTVV.

This clonotype was recorded at least ten times. J is TRBJ2-7 and V is TRBV27, with 10 bases aligning to TRBD1. This CDR3 comprises 15 residues. Germline-derived CDR1 and CDR2 are MNHEY and SMNVEV (reference sequence). After removal of 6 bases from V and 2 bases from J, the junction contained 7 bases not matched to a gene. CDR3: CASSAGTGDPYEQYF. The CDR3 coding sequence is TGTGCCAGCAGCGCCGGGACAGGGGACCCCTACGAGCAGTACTTC.

The chain joins TRBV30 to TRBJ1-2; maybe TRBD1 (5 bases). CDR3 size: 14 residues. Trimming removed 3 bases from V and 8 bases from J, with 19 bases in between. Looked up from germline, CDR1 is GTSNPN and CDR2 is SVGIG (reference sequence). The CDR3 nucleotides are TGTGCCTGGAGCATATCGGACATCCTATTGGGCTACACCTTC. The encoded protein is CAWSISDILLGYTF.

This chain connects TRBV6-1 to TRBJ1-5; 12 bases align to TRBD1. V lost 4 bases to trimming and J lost 1 base; unmatched junction nucleotides: 5. This CDR3 contains 17 residues. Germline CDR1 and CDR2: MNHNS and SASEGT. The CDR3 is CASSGGQGAISNQPQHF. Here the CDR3 DNA reads TGTGCCAGCAGTGGGGGACAGGGGGCAATCAGCAATCAGCCCCAGCATTTT.

The chain has TRBV7-9 and TRBJ2-2; D call uncertain. V lost 3 bases and J 6 bases, leaving 8 bases between the germline ends. The CDR3 loop spans 13 amino acids. Germline CDR1 SEHNR, CDR2 FQNEAQ (reference sequence). The DNA for the CDR3 is TGTGCCAGCAGCTTTGGGGATGCCGGGGAGCTGTTTTTT. Translating gives CASSFGDAGELFF. Using reference TRBV7-9 and TRBJ2-2 for the parts outside the CDR3, the full variable domain is DTGVSQNPRHKITKRGQNVTFRCDPISEHNRLYWYRQTLGQGPEFLTYFQNEAQLEKSRLLSDRFSAERPKGSFSTLEIQRTEQGDSAMYLCASSFGDAGELFFGEGSRLTVL.

This clonotype came up many times. This chain uses TRBV3-1 with TRBJ1-1; 9 nucleotides match TRBD1. CDR1 is LGHDT and CDR2 is YNNKEL in the germline V gene (reference sequence). The CDR3 runs 15 residues. Losses at the gene ends were 5 bases for V and 1 base for J; bases not matched to a gene: 5. The chain's CDR3 is CASSYRDRENTEAFF. CDR3 bases: TGTGCCAGCAGCTACCGGGACAGGGAGAACACTGAAGCTTTCTTT.